These 10 T cell receptor beta chains came from one sample sequenced in a study of T cells in Graves' hyperthyroidism and ophthalmopathy. Authors of the study amplified TCR beta CDR3 regions from RNA transcripts. TCR CDR3 underwent first-round RT-PCR with the HTBI primer set. TCRdb called the multiplex PCR reads again in MiXCR, with one record for every CDR3 protein. Of 400,000 to 450,000 distinct CDR3 sequences in the sample, about 14% were seen once. The specimen sequenced was blood. All receptors come from a young man with Graves' ophthalmopathy.

This clonotype showed up many times. The V and J genes are TRBV20-1 and TRBJ1-3, with a weak D call TRBD1 (5 bases). CDR1 and CDR2 (germline): DFQATT, SNEGSKA (reference sequence). V was trimmed by 5 bases and J by 0 bases, leaving 20 bases between them. This CDR3 is built from 17 residues. CDR3 nucleotide sequence: TGCAGTGCTCTTCTCCTGGGAGGGACTAGCTCTGGAAACACCATATATTTT. Encoded protein: CSALLLGGTSSGNTIYF.

The V and J genes are TRBV29-1 and TRBJ1-4; D is uncertain. The CDR3 runs to 14 residues. CDR1 and CDR2 (germline): SQVTM, ANQGSEA. V lost 4 bases to trimming and J lost 5 bases, with 14 bases between them. The DNA of the CDR3 is TGCAGCGTTGGTCCCTCGGGCCGGAATGAAAAACTGTTTTTT. Amino acids: CSVGPSGRNEKLFF.

This clonotype has ten or more counts. The genes are TRBV6-5 and TRBJ1-1; D is possibly TRBD1 (6 bases). Germline V gives CDR1 MNHEY, CDR2 SVGAGI. V dropped 0 bases and J dropped 7 bases, with 12 bases sitting between them. CDR3 length: 14 amino acids. CDR3 DNA sequence: TGTGCCAGCAGTTACTCAGCAGGGGCGTATGAAGCTTTCTTT. Translated: CASSYSAGAYEAFF.

This clonotype showed up many times. The gene calls are TRBV12-3 or TRBV12-4 and TRBJ2-2; 8 bases are shared with TRBD2. After removal of 3 bases from V and 0 bases from J, the junction contained 3 bases not matched to a gene. The length of the CDR3 is 16 residues. The chain's CDR3 is CASSFYSGANTGELFF. Written as DNA, the CDR3 is TGTGCCAGCAGTTTTTATAGCGGGGCGAACACCGGGGAGCTGTTTTTT.

This clonotype appeared many times. The chain couples TRBV3-1 to TRBJ2-5; 16 positions agree with TRBD2. The germline gives CDR1 LGHDT, CDR2 YNNKEL (reference sequence). The CDR3 contains 18 residues. CDR3 nucleotide sequence: TGTGTTGCGCTTGGGGGACTAGCGGGAGGGGAAGGTGCAGAGACCCAGTACTTC. This encodes CVALGGLAGGEGAETQYF.

The chain recombines TRBV28 with TRBJ2-1, with 8 nucleotides matching TRBD2. In germline, CDR1 is MDHEN, CDR2 SYDVKM. Trimming removed 6 bases from V and 4 bases from J; junction bases left unmatched: 14. The CDR3 loop spans 17 amino acids. CDR3 in amino acids: CASSLGGGGGLYNEQFF. CDR3 DNA: TGTGCCAGCAGCTTAGGGGGGGGCGGGGGGCTATACAATGAGCAGTTCTTC.

This clonotype was counted at least ten times. V usage is TRBV7-3 and J usage is TRBJ2-1; TRBD1 might be the D (5 bases). Germline values: CDR1 SGHTA, CDR2 FQGTGA. Trimming stripped 5 bases from V and 3 bases from J, with 11 bases between. There are 14 residues in the CDR3. CDR3: CASSPGAYYNEQFF. DNA of the CDR3: TGTGCCAGCAGCCCTGGGGCCTACTACAATGAGCAGTTCTTC.

This clonotype came up many times. The chain carries TRBV7-2 and TRBJ2-5; D gene unclear. Germline CDR1 and CDR2: SGHTA and FQGNSA. There are 12 residues in the CDR3. V dropped 4 bases and J dropped 0 bases, with 3 bases sitting between them. This chain's CDR3 is CASSWYQETQYF. The CDR3 DNA sequence: TGTGCCAGCAGCTGGTACCAAGAGACCCAGTACTTC.

About this clonotype: This may be a read error, as it is one base from a much larger clone. The gene calls are TRBV12-3 or TRBV12-4 and TRBJ2-1, with 12 bases aligning to TRBD1. V trimming: 4 bases; J trimming: 13 bases; junction bases outside the gene matches: 11. The CDR3 covers 15 residues. CDR3 nucleotides: TGTGCCAGCAGTTGGGGACAGGGGGCGGGGGAGACCCAGTTCTTC. Translated, it gives CASSWGQGAGETQFF.

This clonotype was seen ten or more times. The chain has TRBV3-1 and TRBJ1-1; D is possibly TRBD1 (6 bases). This CDR3 has 15 amino acids. CDR1 and CDR2 (germline): LGHDT, YNNKEL (reference sequence). The germline V and J ends were trimmed by 0 bases and 2 bases, with 10 bases remaining between them. For the CDR3, the DNA is TGTGCCAGCAGCCAAGAACAGGGTCGAAACACTGAAGCTTTCTTT. Its protein is CASSQEQGRNTEAFF.